These 19 T cell receptor beta chains share one sample of origin, sequenced in a study of T-cell reconstitution after alpha-beta-depleted transplantation in children. TCRbeta library preparation incorporated unique molecular identifiers. Each CDR3 protein is one row after TCRdb ran MiXCR on the PCR reads. The data contain hundreds of thousands of distinct CDR3 sequences, 13% of them seen just once; the ten biggest clones take up 2.2%. Here the sequenced sample was PBMCs, mostly from graft donor cells, taken 360 days after TCRalphabeta/CD19-depleted stem cell transplant. These receptors were collected from a male patient younger than 18 who had a stem cell transplant for acute myeloid leukemia, so the T cells may come from the graft donor.

The table lists this clonotype with many counts. This rearrangement joins TRBV20-1 to TRBJ2-1; 12 nucleotides align to TRBD2. Germline CDR1 and CDR2: DFQATT and SNEGSKA (reference sequence). Trimming removed 1 base from V and 2 bases from J; junction bases left unmatched: 3. The CDR3 contains 16 residues. The CDR3 here is CSARALAGGTYNEQFF. The CDR3 nucleotides read TGCAGTGCTAGAGCCCTAGCGGGAGGGACCTACAATGAGCAGTTCTTC.

This clonotype was counted a few times. This rearrangement joins TRBV5-1 to TRBJ2-7; 8 bases line up with TRBD2. The J segment lost 3 bases and the V segment lost 5 bases, leaving 16 bases of the junction unmatched. The CDR3 is 17 residues long. CDR1 and CDR2 (germline): SGHRS, YFSETQ. The chain's CDR3 is CASRFTRDWTSLYEQYF. CDR3 nucleotide sequence: TGCGCCAGCAGGTTTACGCGGGATTGGACTAGCCTCTACGAGCAGTACTTC.

This clonotype was counted ten times or more. This sequence joins TRBV2 and TRBJ2-7; TRBD2 matches 9 bases. CDR3 length: 19 amino acids. With V trimmed by 7 bases and J by 2 bases, 21 bases remained unmatched. In germline, CDR1 is SNHLY, CDR2 FYNNEI. In DNA, the CDR3 is TGTGCCAGCATACGCGGGAGGGCCGGTAGCGAAAACGGGACCTACGAGCAGTACTTC. It codes for CASIRGRAGSENGTYEQYF.

Only a few counts were recorded for this clonotype. This sequence joins TRBV3-1 and TRBJ2-1; TRBD1 aligns across 10 bases. This CDR3 contains 18 residues. Germline values: CDR1 LGHDT, CDR2 YNNKEL (reference sequence). V gave up 4 bases and J gave up 7 bases; unmatched junction bases: 16. Here the CDR3 reads CASSRQTPDRGLLNEQFF. The DNA of the CDR3 is TGTGCCAGCAGCCGCCAAACCCCCGACAGGGGGCTCTTGAATGAGCAGTTCTTC.

The CDR3 region is CASKTSGVIGEQYF. The CDR3 region has the DNA TGTGCCAGCAAGACTAGCGGGGTCATCGGGGAGCAGTACTTC. This rearrangement joins TRBV2 to TRBJ2-7; TRBD2 agrees at 11 bases. Germline V gene lookup returns CDR1 SNHLY and CDR2 FYNNEI. The CDR3 has 14 amino acids. After removal of 7 bases from V and 7 bases from J, the junction contained 9 bases not matched to a gene.

This clonotype was observed many times. The CDR3 DNA follows: TGTGCCAGCAGTGAAGGGGACAGGGGAGAGCAGTACTTC. It yields the protein CASSEGDRGEQYF. V usage is TRBV25-1 and J usage is TRBJ2-7; the match to TRBD1 covers 10 bases. The CDR3 extends over 13 amino acids. The germline V gene has CDR1 MGHDK and CDR2 SYGVNS. Trimming cost V 2 bases and J 7 bases; bases outside gene matches: 2.

This clonotype was counted many times. This chain connects TRBV28 to TRBJ1-2; D not certain. V was trimmed by 5 bases and J by 5 bases, leaving 9 bases between them. CDR3 length: 12 amino acids. Looked up from germline, CDR1 is MDHEN and CDR2 is SYDVKM. The CDR3 spells CASSLGWYGYTF. The CDR3 coding sequence is TGTGCCAGCAGTCTCGGCTGGTATGGCTACACCTTC.

The gene calls are TRBV28 and TRBJ2-3; D call uncertain. This CDR3 is 10 amino acids long. Per germline, CDR1 MDHEN and CDR2 SYDVKM. The V and J ends lost 7 bases and 6 bases respectively, with 5 bases between them. The CDR3 region has the DNA TGTGCCAGCAAAAGGGATACGCAGTATTTT. Protein sequence: CASKRDTQYF.

To note about this clonotype: A read error may be the cause here, since a much bigger clone is one base away. The chain employs TRBV7-8 and TRBJ1-4, with 9 nucleotides matching TRBD1. CDR1 is SGHVS and CDR2 is FQNEAQ in the germline V gene. This CDR3 comprises 14 residues. The CDR3 region has the DNA TGTCCCAGCAGCCCGGACAGGGGACGGGAAAAACTGTTTTTT. Translated: CPSSPDRGREKLFF.

This sequence joins TRBV20-1 and TRBJ2-7, with D perhaps matching TRBD1 (6 bases). V was clipped by 5 bases and J by 8 bases, with 19 bases between them. This CDR3 has 13 amino acids. Germline CDR1 is DFQATT and CDR2 is SNEGSKA (reference sequence). For the CDR3, the DNA is TGCAGTGCTTTGGACAGCCCTACGAGTCAGCAGTACTTC. This gives the protein CSALDSPTSQQYF.

The chain links TRBV29-1 to TRBJ2-7, with 8 bases matching TRBD2. CDR1 SQVTM and CDR2 ANQGSEA come from the germline V gene. This CDR3 comprises 14 residues. With V trimmed by 4 bases and J by 3 bases, 8 bases remained unmatched. The CDR3 loop reads CSVAVREANYEQYF. CDR3 nucleotides: TGCAGCGTTGCGGTGCGGGAGGCAAACTACGAGCAGTACTTC.

This chain connects TRBV20-1 to TRBJ2-4; 9 bases agree with TRBD1. Trimming took 6 bases from V and 3 from J; bases not matched to a gene: 3. The CDR3 is 13 amino acids. CDR1 and CDR2 from the germline V gene are DFQATT and SNEGSKA (reference sequence). The chain's CDR3 is CSAPTGGKNIQYF. The CDR3 nucleotides read TGCAGTGCGCCGACAGGGGGCAAAAACATTCAGTACTTC.

The sample holds many counts of this clonotype. The chain recombines TRBV6-1 with TRBJ2-5; 9 nucleotides line up with TRBD2. Germline values: CDR1 MNHNS, CDR2 SASEGT. The CDR3 is 15 amino acids. V was pared by 7 bases and J by 5 bases, with 11 bases of the junction left unmatched. As DNA, the CDR3 is TGTGCCAGCACCCACCCAGCGGGAGGAGGGGAGACCCAGTACTTC. Protein: CASTHPAGGGETQYF.

This clonotype was observed a handful of times. The chain employs TRBV27 and TRBJ1-4, with 7 bases matching TRBD1. The length of the CDR3 is 14 residues. Germline lookup yields CDR1 MNHEY and CDR2 SMNVEV (reference sequence). With 1 base clipped from V and 8 bases from J, the junction kept 4 bases outside the gene matches. The CDR3 sequence: CASSLWRGREKLFF. CDR3 bases: TGTGCCAGCAGTTTATGGAGGGGGCGAGAAAAACTGTTTTTT.

The gene calls are TRBV29-1 and TRBJ2-7, with 14 nucleotides matching TRBD2. The V and J ends lost 6 bases and 4 bases, in that order; junction bases with no gene match: 8. The germline gives CDR1 SQVTM, CDR2 ANQGSEA. This CDR3 is built from 15 residues. CDR3 sequence: CSVAGTSGSGYEQYF. The CDR3 region has the DNA TGCAGCGTCGCCGGGACTAGCGGGAGCGGGTACGAGCAGTACTTC.

This clonotype has at least ten counts. The genes are TRBV7-2 and TRBJ2-7; D is unclear. This CDR3 region has 15 residues. The V gene's germline CDR1 is SGHTA and CDR2 FQGNSA. V dropped 5 bases and J dropped 3 bases, with 17 bases sitting between them. The CDR3, as DNA: TGTGCCAGCAGCGCGAGTCGAACAGCAATCTACGAGCAGTACTTC. This codes for CASSASRTAIYEQYF.

The rearrangement uses TRBV29-1 and TRBJ2-5, with TRBD1 as a possible D gene (6 bases). Germline V gene sequence: CDR1 SQVTM, CDR2 ANQGSEA. V was cut by 0 bases and J by 4 bases, with 6 bases left in between. This CDR3 contains 12 residues. CDR3 DNA sequence: TGCAGCGTTGAAGACAGGGGAGAGACCCAGTACTTC. This encodes CSVEDRGETQYF.

The chain uses TRBV29-1 and TRBJ2-5; D may be TRBD2 (6 bases). There are 15 residues in the CDR3. CDR1 and CDR2 (germline): SQVTM, ANQGSEA. V was clipped by 5 bases and J by 5 bases, with 21 bases between them. The CDR3 loop reads CSVSSPGIGGETQYF. Here the CDR3 DNA reads TGCAGCGTTTCCTCTCCCGGGATCGGAGGGGAGACCCAGTACTTC.

This clonotype was seen only a few times. The chain links TRBV4-3 to TRBJ2-7; the match to TRBD2 covers 11 bases. The CDR3 sequence is 16 residues long. V gave up 4 bases and J gave up 3 bases; unmatched junction bases: 8. Germline loops: CDR1 LGHNA, CDR2 YSLEER. The CDR3 is CASSRGGGTSGYEQYF. As DNA, the CDR3 is TGCGCCAGCAGCCGGGGCGGAGGGACTAGCGGCTACGAGCAGTACTTC.